This entry lists 20 T cell receptor beta chains sequenced from one sample in a study of shared clonotypes between healthy human individuals. The protocol was immunoSEQ multiplex PCR, while the TCRdb copy is restricted to in-frame clones and leaves out a portion. The sample records roughly 500,000 clones, 75% to 85% being singletons. Sequencing input: PBMCs. The receptors come from a woman in her forties in good health. Some clones in this sample may be carry-over from other donors' samples.

The chain is built from TRBV10-2 and TRBJ2-7, with 7 bases identical to TRBD2. The CDR3 runs to 15 residues. V lost 3 bases, J lost 2 bases, and 7 bases stayed unmatched. CDR1 and CDR2 (germline): WSHSY, SAAADI. The chain's CDR3 is CASSDPAGATYEQYF. CDR3 DNA sequence: TGCGCCAGCAGTGACCCCGCGGGAGCTACCTACGAGCAGTACTTC.

This clone was counted ten times or more. This sequence joins TRBV7-9 and TRBJ2-3; 7 bases match TRBD2. The germline gives CDR1 SEHNR, CDR2 FQNEAQ (reference sequence). The CDR3 loop spans 13 amino acids. Trimming at V came to 8 bases and at J to 2 bases, leaving 4 bases not matched to a gene. Here the CDR3 reads CASRREDTDTQYF. The CDR3 coding sequence is TGTGCCAGCCGCCGGGAGGACACAGATACGCAGTATTTT.

This chain uses TRBV4-2 with TRBJ2-3, with TRBD2 matching 9 bases. V lost 1 base, J lost 0 bases, and 8 bases stayed unmatched. The CDR3 spans 18 residues. CDR1 is LGHNA and CDR2 is YNFKEQ in the germline V gene. CDR3 in amino acids: CASSQGSSGTSSTDTQYF. In DNA, the CDR3 is TGTGCCAGCAGCCAAGGGTCTAGCGGGACTTCTAGCACAGATACGCAGTATTTT.

The V gene is TRBV9, the J gene TRBJ2-2; 8 nucleotides agree with TRBD2. Trimming cost V 0 bases and J 4 bases; bases outside gene matches: 5. Germline V gene lookup returns CDR1 SGDLS and CDR2 YYNGEE. This CDR3 comprises 16 residues. Written as DNA, the CDR3 is TGTGCCAGCAGCGTAGGGCTAGCGGGCGTCACCGGGGAGCTGTTTTTT. It specifies CASSVGLAGVTGELFF.

This clone came up a few times. The chain carries TRBV7-9 and TRBJ1-2; D might be TRBD1 (6 bases). This CDR3 contains 16 residues. Between the trimmed V and J ends, which lost 1 base and 0 bases, there was a span of 12 bases. The germline V gene encodes CDR1 SEHNR and CDR2 FQNEAQ (reference sequence). The CDR3 loop is CASSLGGGLANYGYTF. CDR3 bases: TGTGCCAGCAGCTTAGGAGGGGGTTTAGCTAACTATGGCTACACCTTC.

V and J are TRBV19 and TRBJ2-3; TRBD2 matches at 11 bases. The V gene end was trimmed by 4 bases and the J gene end by 5 bases; junction bases not matched to a gene: 11. CDR1 is LNHDA, CDR2 SQIVND, per germline (reference sequence). The CDR3 spans 17 residues. This chain's CDR3 is CASSNLLAGVAEDTQYF. The CDR3 DNA reads TGTGCCAGTAGTAACTTACTAGCGGGAGTCGCCGAAGATACGCAGTATTTT.

This clone was observed many times. This chain links TRBV14 with TRBJ2-7; 10 bases line up with TRBD1. This CDR3 is built from 16 residues. CDR1 and CDR2 (germline): SGHDN, FVKESK. V trimming: 5 bases; J trimming: 6 bases; junction bases outside the gene matches: 13. This CDR3 reads CASSSLLGTGALEQYF. DNA for the CDR3: TGTGCCAGCAGCTCCCTTCTCGGGACAGGGGCCCTCGAGCAGTACTTC.

The CDR3: CASSKVTGTPTGELFF. For the CDR3, the DNA is TGTGCCAGCAGTAAGGTAACCGGGACACCTACCGGGGAGCTGTTTTTT. The genes are TRBV11-2 and TRBJ2-2; D may be TRBD1 (6 bases). Trimming cost V 6 bases and J 5 bases, with 19 bases left between them. The CDR3 loop spans 16 amino acids. Germline V lookup: CDR1 SGHAT, CDR2 FQNNGV.

V is TRBV28 and J is TRBJ2-1; 7 bases are shared with TRBD1. From germline, CDR1 is MDHEN and CDR2 SYDVKM. J gave up 6 bases and V 5 bases, and 13 bases lay outside the gene matches. The CDR3 spans 16 residues. The CDR3 loop is CASSLDRGRIVNEQFF. CDR3 nucleotide sequence: TGTGCCAGCAGTCTGGATAGGGGGCGGATCGTCAATGAGCAGTTCTTC.

The J gene is TRBJ2-3, the V gene TRBV7-2, with a weak D call TRBD2 (6 bases). Germline assignment: CDR1 SGHTA and CDR2 FQGNSA. V lost 4 bases and J lost 0, with 11 bases in between. The CDR3 sequence is 15 residues long. The CDR3 sequence: CASSSTSRSTDTQYF. The CDR3 DNA is TGTGCCAGCAGCTCAACTAGCCGAAGCACAGATACGCAGTATTTT.

Of note for this clone: A junction end diverges from the germline sequence, so it may reflect a read error. The V gene is TRBV7-9, the J gene TRBJ2-1; D is unresolved. The CDR3 is made up of 13 amino acids. CDR1 is SEHNR and CDR2 is FQNEAQ in the germline V gene (reference sequence). The CDR3 coding sequence is TGTGCCAGCACCTTAAGGAGCGCCAATGAGCAGTTCTTC. Translated: CASTLRSANEQFF.

This chain links TRBV29-1 with TRBJ2-7; D might be TRBD2 (6 bases). V lost 0 bases and J 3 bases, leaving 9 bases between the germline ends. The V gene's germline CDR1 is SQVTM and CDR2 ANQGSEA. The CDR3 contains 13 residues. CDR3 DNA: TGCAGCGTTGAAGATACGGAGGGCTACGAGCAGTACTTC. Its translation is CSVEDTEGYEQYF.

This chain joins TRBV7-7 and TRBJ2-5, with D perhaps assigned TRBD1 or TRBD2 (5 bases each). V was cut by 8 bases and J by 5 bases, with 15 bases left in between. The CDR3 has 13 residues. Germline CDR1 and CDR2: SSHAT and FNYEAQ (reference sequence). The DNA of the CDR3 is TGTGCCAGCGGATTGGGGGTCCGGGAGACCCAGTACTTC. Translation gives CASGLGVRETQYF. Full variable domain (missing parts from reference TRBV7-7 and TRBJ2-5): GAGVSQSPRYKVTKRGQDVTLRCDPISSHATLYWYQQALGQGPEFLTYFNYEAQPDKSGLPSDRFSAERPEGSISTLTIQRTEQRDSAMYRCASGLGVRETQYFGPGTRLLVL.

The CDR3 DNA is TGTGCCACCGCTGGGGAGCTTGGCTATGGCTACACCTTC. Translating gives CATAGELGYGYTF. The chain is built from TRBV10-3 and TRBJ1-2; D ambiguous. The CDR3 is 13 amino acids. The V gene's germline CDR1 is ENHRY and CDR2 SYGVKD. V was pared by 10 bases and J by 4 bases, with 16 bases between.

This rearrangement joins TRBV28 to TRBJ1-2; D is ambiguous. The length of the CDR3 is 12 residues. Germline V gene data show CDR1 as MDHEN and CDR2 as SYDVKM. The ends were cut back, 5 bases at V and 8 bases at J, with 12 bases in the middle. CDR3 sequence reads: CASSPPRLGYTF. CDR3 bases: TGTGCCAGCAGTCCCCCCAGGTTAGGCTACACCTTC.

V is TRBV29-1 and J is TRBJ2-7, with D possibly matching TRBD2 (7 bases). With 7 bases removed from V and 1 base from J, the gap between germline ends came to 14 bases. CDR3 size: 13 residues. Germline loops: CDR1 SQVTM, CDR2 ANQGSEA. For the CDR3, the DNA is TGCAGCGCTACTAAGGGGGGGTCCTACGAGCAGTACTTC. Protein product: CSATKGGSYEQYF.

The CDR3 region is CASSLQGMDLEAFF. CDR3 nucleotide sequence: TGTGCCAGCAGCTTACAGGGTATGGACCTTGAAGCTTTCTTT. The chain has TRBV7-9 and TRBJ1-1; possibly TRBD1 for D (5 bases). The CDR3 extends over 14 amino acids. Germline V CDR1 and CDR2: SEHNR, FQNEAQ (reference sequence). Trimming left V 2 bases short and J 7 bases short, with 14 bases between.

V is TRBV19 and J is TRBJ2-3; 12 bases are a match to TRBD2. Trimming removed 7 bases from V and 0 bases from J; junction bases left unmatched: 8. This CDR3 region has 17 residues. Germline CDR1 is LNHDA and CDR2 is SQIVND (reference sequence). CDR3 in amino acids: CASTRTSGEGSTDTQYF. The CDR3 region has the DNA TGTGCCAGTACGAGGACTAGCGGGGAGGGTAGCACAGATACGCAGTATTTT.

This chain links TRBV6-4 with TRBJ2-1; D is uncertain. This CDR3 spans 13 amino acids. Trimming removed 2 bases at V and 6 bases at J, with 8 bases between. Germline CDR1 reads MRHNA; CDR2 reads SNTAGT. The CDR3 loop reads CASSDSYTNEQFF. CDR3 bases: TGTGCCAGCAGTGACAGCTATACCAATGAGCAGTTCTTC.

The chain has TRBV28 and TRBJ1-2; D is unclear. V was trimmed by 5 bases and J by 3 bases, leaving 10 bases between them. The CDR3 loop spans 13 amino acids. CDR1 and CDR2 from the germline V gene are MDHEN and SYDVKM. The CDR3 loop reads CASSRGYYYGYTF. CDR3 bases: TGTGCCAGCAGTCGAGGGTATTACTATGGCTACACCTTC.